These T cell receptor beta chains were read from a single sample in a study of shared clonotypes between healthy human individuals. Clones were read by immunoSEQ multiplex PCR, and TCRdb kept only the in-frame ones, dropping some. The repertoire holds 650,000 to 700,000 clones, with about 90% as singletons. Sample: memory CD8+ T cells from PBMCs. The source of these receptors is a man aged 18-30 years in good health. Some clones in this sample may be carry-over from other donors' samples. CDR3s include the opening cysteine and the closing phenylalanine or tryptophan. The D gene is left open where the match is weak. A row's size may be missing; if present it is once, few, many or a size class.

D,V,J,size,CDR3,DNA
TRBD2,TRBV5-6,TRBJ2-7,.,CASTIGLAENYEQYF,TGTGCCAGCACCATTGGACTAGCGGAAAATTACGAGCAGTACTTC
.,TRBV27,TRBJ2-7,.,CASSLPGRSYEQYF,TGTGCCAGCAGTTTGCCGGGACGCTCCTACGAGCAGTACTTC
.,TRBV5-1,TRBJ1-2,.,CASSLVIGGDGYTF,TGCGCCAGCAGCTTGGTAATCGGGGGTGATGGCTACACCTTC
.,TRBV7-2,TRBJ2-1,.,CASSFFSEAYNEQFF,TGTGCCAGCAGCTTTTTTTCGGAGGCATACAATGAGCAGTTCTTC
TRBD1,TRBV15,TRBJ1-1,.,CATSRSRGHGVNTEAFF,TGTGCCACCAGCAGATCCAGGGGGCATGGCGTGAACACTGAAGCTTTCTTT
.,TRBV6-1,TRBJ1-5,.,CAAKQGSNQPQHF,TGTGCCGCCAAACAGGGAAGCAATCAGCCCCAGCATTTT
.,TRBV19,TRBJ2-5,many,CASSLPGVQETQYF,TGTGCCAGTAGTTTACCAGGGGTCCAAGAGACCCAGTACTTC
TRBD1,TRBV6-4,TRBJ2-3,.,CASSDTAGTGAGPPDTQYF,TGTGCCAGCAGTGACACTGCCGGGACAGGGGCGGGACCCCCAGATACGCAGTATTTT
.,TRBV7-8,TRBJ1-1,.,CASSKLNTEAFF,TGTGCCAGCAGTAAGTTGAACACTGAAGCTTTCTTT
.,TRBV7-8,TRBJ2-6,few,CASSWGAASGANVLTF,TGTGCCAGCAGCTGGGGGGCGGCCTCTGGGGCCAACGTCCTGACTTTC
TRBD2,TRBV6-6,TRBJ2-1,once,CASSRSGSPYNEQFF,TGTGCCAGCAGTCGAAGCGGGAGTCCCTACAATGAGCAGTTCTTC
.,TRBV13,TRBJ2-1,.,CASSPQTGLSDEQFF,TGTGCCAGCAGCCCTCAGACCGGACTATCGGATGAGCAGTTCTTC
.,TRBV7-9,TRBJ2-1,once,CASSAPGYHNEQFF,TGTGCCAGCAGCGCCCCGGGGTACCACAATGAGCAGTTCTTC
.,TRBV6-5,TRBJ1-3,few,CASSPQWLSGNTIYF,TGTGCCAGCAGTCCGCAGTGGTTATCTGGAAACACCATATATTTT
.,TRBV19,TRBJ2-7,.,CASSFWDDGRSEQYF,TGTGCCAGTAGTTTCTGGGACGACGGCCGTAGCGAGCAGTACTTC
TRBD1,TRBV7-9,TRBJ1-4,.,CASSWTTGARYEKLFF,TGTGCCAGCAGCTGGACCACAGGGGCCAGATATGAAAAACTGTTTTTT